The 28 T cell receptor beta chains listed next were all sequenced from one sample in a study of technical replicates of blood from a few donors. Sequencing used immunoSEQ multiplex PCR; TCRdb keeps in-frame clones, though not all of them. Of roughly 90,000 clones in the sample, about 90% were seen once. Specimen: T cells isolated from PBMCs. The receptor source for this set is a human donor in good health.

The V and J genes are TRBV18 and TRBJ2-2; 11 nucleotides align to TRBD2. Germline-derived CDR1 and CDR2 are KGHSH and LQKENI. J gave up 3 bases and V 2 bases, and 5 bases lay outside the gene matches. This CDR3 comprises 17 residues. CDR3 sequence: CASSPWLAGGHTGELFF. CDR3 coding DNA: TGTGCCAGCTCACCATGGCTAGCGGGAGGTCACACCGGGGAGCTGTTTTTT.

The chain joins TRBV5-4 to TRBJ1-1; the match to TRBD1 covers 7 bases. The CDR3 length is 12 residues. V was pared by 5 bases and J by 11 bases, with 9 bases of the junction left unmatched. CDR1 is SGHNT, CDR2 YYREEE, per germline (reference sequence). CDR3 protein: CASSTTGLDAFF. CDR3 coding DNA: TGTGCCAGCAGTACGACAGGGTTAGATGCTTTCTTT. Together with reference TRBV5-4 and TRBJ1-1, the CDR3 gives the full variable domain: ETGVTQSPTHLIKTRGQQVTLRCSSQSGHNTVSWYQQALGQGPQFIFQYYREEENGRGNFPPRFSGLQFPNYSSELNVNALELDDSALYLCASSTTGLDAFFGQGTRLTVV.

This rearrangement joins TRBV12-5 to TRBJ2-5; TRBD1 matches 9 bases. CDR3 length equals 15 residues. V lost 1 base, J lost 1 base, and 1 base stayed unmatched. In germline, CDR1 is LGHNT, CDR2 FRNRAP. Here the CDR3 DNA reads TGTGCTAGTGGTTTGGGACAGGGGGGCCAAGAGACCCAGTACTTC. Translation gives CASGLGQGGQETQYF.

The chain uses TRBV5-4 and TRBJ1-2; 9 bases are a match to TRBD1. The CDR3 runs to 13 residues. Germline assignment: CDR1 SGHNT and CDR2 YYREEE (reference sequence). Germline trimming cut 2 bases from V and 7 bases from J; bases unmatched to any gene: 3. The CDR3 reads CASSLQGAGGYTF. DNA for the CDR3: TGTGCCAGCAGCTTACAGGGGGCAGGTGGCTACACCTTC.

The chain couples TRBV12-5 to TRBJ2-7; 9 nucleotides agree with TRBD1. This CDR3 has 20 residues. The J segment lost 4 bases and the V segment lost 4 bases, leaving 23 bases of the junction unmatched. Per germline, CDR1 LGHNT and CDR2 FRNRAP. The CDR3 reads CASGSFRRGFGQGFNYEQYF. Here the CDR3 DNA reads TGTGCTAGTGGTTCTTTTCGGCGGGGATTCGGACAGGGGTTTAATTACGAGCAGTACTTC.

The rearrangement joins TRBV19 to TRBJ1-4, with D tentatively TRBD1 (6 bases). The germline V gene has CDR1 LNHDA and CDR2 SQIVND (reference sequence). This CDR3 contains 16 residues. Deletions cut 4 bases from V and 1 base from J, with 13 bases between. The CDR3 nucleotides are TGTGCCAGTAGTAGGCGCGGCAGGGGAACTAATGAAAAACTGTTTTTT. This gives the protein CASSRRGRGTNEKLFF.

Of note for this clone: This sample also contains other DNA sequences that code for the same CDR3. The J gene is TRBJ2-5, the V gene TRBV5-1, with TRBD2 matching 7 bases. With V trimmed by 4 bases and J by 2 bases, 2 bases remained unmatched. CDR1 is SGHRS, CDR2 YFSETQ, per germline. The CDR3 totals 13 residues. CDR3 sequence reads: CASSGGGQETQYF. For the CDR3, the DNA is TGCGCCAGCAGCGGGGGGGGACAAGAGACCCAGTACTTC.

V is TRBV5-1 and J is TRBJ1-6; 8 nucleotides agree with TRBD1. This CDR3 has 18 residues. V shed 2 bases, J shed 8 bases, and the junction held 15 bases outside the gene matches. The germline V gene has CDR1 SGHRS and CDR2 YFSETQ. CDR3 residues: CASSFGTTGGGRDSPLHF. As DNA, the CDR3 is TGCGCCAGCAGCTTCGGAACTACAGGGGGTGGGAGAGATTCACCCCTCCACTTT.

The J gene is TRBJ1-5, the V gene TRBV6-5; the D gene is possibly TRBD1 (6 bases). The CDR3 consists of 15 residues. With 5 bases removed from V and 3 bases from J, the gap between germline ends came to 14 bases. Per germline, CDR1 MNHEY and CDR2 SVGAGI. CDR3 in amino acids: CASSKGGWDNQPQHF. Here the CDR3 DNA reads TGTGCCAGCAGTAAGGGGGGGTGGGACAATCAGCCCCAGCATTTT.

The chain uses TRBV2 and TRBJ2-7, with 7 bases fitting TRBD1. The CDR3 consists of 15 residues. With V trimmed by 4 bases and J by 4 bases, 10 bases remained unmatched. The germline CDR1 and CDR2 sequences are SNHLY and FYNNEI. CDR3 DNA: TGTGCCAGCAGTGTAGAGCCAGGGGGAGTATACGAGCAGTACTTC. Translation gives CASSVEPGGVYEQYF. The full variable domain, rest sourced from reference TRBV2 and TRBJ2-7, is EPEVTQTPSHQVTQMGQEVILRCVPISNHLYFYWYRQILGQKVEFLVSFYNNEISEKSEIFDDQFSVERPDGSNFTLKIRSTKLEDSAMYFCASSVEPGGVYEQYFGPGTRLTVT.

The chain couples TRBV9 to TRBJ2-7, with 9 bases aligning to TRBD2. CDR1 SGDLS and CDR2 YYNGEE come from the germline V gene. The CDR3 contains 18 residues. Trimming took 0 bases from V and 0 from J; bases not matched to a gene: 10. The CDR3 nucleotides read TGTGCCAGCAGCGTAGAATCCAGCGGGAGGCCCCTCTCCTACGAGCAGTACTTC. It is translated as CASSVESSGRPLSYEQYF.

The chain employs TRBV11-3 and TRBJ2-3, with 8 nucleotides matching TRBD2. The CDR3 has 18 residues. V was pared by 0 bases and J by 3 bases, with 11 bases of the junction left unmatched. Germline values: CDR1 SGHNT, CDR2 YENEEA. In DNA, the CDR3 is TGTGCCAGCAGCTTAGAGTTTATTGCGGGAGGAGGTACAGATACGCAGTATTTT. Protein sequence: CASSLEFIAGGGTDTQYF.

The genes are TRBV5-1 and TRBJ1-2; TRBD1 aligns across 7 bases. Per the germline V gene, CDR1 is SGHRS and CDR2 is YFSETQ. The CDR3 runs 14 residues. Germline trimming cut 6 bases from V and 2 bases from J; bases unmatched to any gene: 7. The CDR3 sequence is CASNTGQPNYGYTF. The CDR3 nucleotides read TGCGCCAGCAATACGGGACAGCCGAACTATGGCTACACCTTC.

V usage is TRBV28 and J usage is TRBJ2-2; TRBD2 is a possible D gene (5 bases). V lost 0 bases and J lost 4, with 9 bases in between. This CDR3 has 15 residues. CDR1 is MDHEN, CDR2 SYDVKM, per germline. CDR3 sequence reads: CASSLWTAGTGELFF. CDR3 sequence (DNA): TGTGCCAGCAGTTTATGGACGGCGGGCACCGGGGAGCTGTTTTTT.

Notes on this clone: A read error may produce the germline difference seen at one junction end. V gene TRBV6-5 combines with J gene TRBJ2-3; 8 bases map to TRBD2. This CDR3 is 12 amino acids long. Germline values: CDR1 MNHEY, CDR2 SVGAGI. CDR3 in amino acids: CASSSYPGLVHF. Written as DNA, the CDR3 is TGTGCCAGCAGTTCATATCCGGGACTAGTGCATTTT.

CDR3 coding DNA: TGTGCCAGCAGCATGTCTGGGACAGGGGAAGAGCAGTTCTTC. Protein: CASSMSGTGEEQFF. The chain recombines TRBV11-3 with TRBJ2-1, with 10 bases identical to TRBD1. The germline V gene has CDR1 SGHNT and CDR2 YENEEA. The CDR3 loop spans 14 amino acids. Trimming cost V 5 bases and J 10 bases; bases outside gene matches: 8.

This clone appeared a few times. V is TRBV7-9 and J is TRBJ1-2; D remains ambiguous. Trimming took 2 bases from V and 10 from J, leaving 8 bases between them. The germline CDR1 and CDR2 sequences are SEHNR and FQNEAQ (reference sequence). The CDR3 length is 11 residues. Here the CDR3 reads CASSLFGDYTF. The CDR3 nucleotides are TGTGCCAGCAGCTTATTCGGGGACTACACCTTC.

This sequence joins TRBV9 and TRBJ1-6; D ambiguous. CDR3 length: 13 amino acids. The V gene's germline CDR1 is SGDLS and CDR2 YYNGEE. V dropped 3 bases and J dropped 13 bases, with 14 bases sitting between them. The CDR3 bases are TGTGCCAGCAGCGCTACATCCCCGGGGCCCCTCCACTTT. The encoded protein is CASSATSPGPLHF. Full variable domain (rest looked up from reference TRBV9 and TRBJ1-6): DSGVTQTPKHLITATGQRVTLRCSPRSGDLSVYWYQQSLDQGLQFLIQYYNGEERAKGNILERFSAQQFPDLHSELNLSSLELGDSALYFCASSATSPGPLHFGNGTRLTVT.

V and J are TRBV27 and TRBJ2-7, with TRBD1 as a possible D gene (7 bases). The V gene lost 6 bases and the J gene lost 2 bases, with 20 bases spanning the gap. Germline V CDR1 and CDR2: MNHEY, SMNVEV (reference sequence). The CDR3 runs 16 residues. In DNA, the CDR3 is TGTGCCAGCAGGACCGCTTGGGGGGACAGCCCCTACGAGCAGTACTTC. Amino acids: CASRTAWGDSPYEQYF.

The V and J genes are TRBV7-9 and TRBJ1-1; the D gene is possibly TRBD1 (6 bases). This CDR3 spans 16 amino acids. Deletions cut 4 bases from V and 6 bases from J, with 21 bases between. Germline V gives CDR1 SEHNR, CDR2 FQNEAQ (reference sequence). The CDR3 loop is CASSSTPGAGDPEAFF. The CDR3 nucleotides are TGTGCCAGCAGCTCCACCCCAGGGGCAGGGGACCCTGAAGCTTTCTTT.

In its sample, this clone was seen once. V and J are TRBV5-4 and TRBJ2-2; TRBD1 might be the D (7 bases). Deletions cut 4 bases from V and 5 bases from J, with 18 bases between. This CDR3 is 16 amino acids long. Germline-derived CDR1 and CDR2 are SGHNT and YYREEE (reference sequence). This chain's CDR3 is CASSQGGRGGTGELFF. In DNA form, the CDR3 reads TGTGCCAGCAGCCAGGGGGGCAGGGGAGGAACCGGGGAGCTGTTTTTT.

The V call is TRBV27, the J call TRBJ1-4; 10 nucleotides agree with TRBD1. Unmatched junction bases numbered 7, after V lost 6 bases and J lost 6 bases. Germline CDR1 MNHEY, CDR2 SMNVEV (reference sequence). CDR3 length equals 15 residues. CDR3 region: CASSKLDRGYEKLFF. In DNA, the CDR3 is TGTGCCAGCAGCAAGCTGGACAGGGGGTATGAAAAACTGTTTTTT.

The rearrangement links TRBV5-4 to TRBJ1-1, with 8 bases aligning to TRBD1. Unmatched junction bases numbered 3, after V lost 0 bases and J lost 8 bases. Germline V CDR1 and CDR2: SGHNT, YYREEE (reference sequence). This CDR3 has 13 residues. CDR3 protein: CASSLGGTGEAFF. In DNA form, the CDR3 reads TGTGCCAGCAGCTTGGGGGGGACAGGCGAAGCTTTCTTT.

V and J are TRBV5-1 and TRBJ2-3; weak D call: TRBD2 (6 bases). Per the germline V gene, CDR1 is SGHRS and CDR2 is YFSETQ. V lost 5 bases, J lost 0 bases, and 7 bases lay in between. The CDR3 totals 13 residues. CDR3 coding DNA: TGCGCCAGCAGACGGGGGAGCACAGATACGCAGTATTTT. As protein: CASRRGSTDTQYF.

This clone was seen a handful of times. CDR3 bases: TGTGCCAGCAGTGAGGGGGACAGGCCCCATTCGAACACTGAAGCTTTCTTT. Translation: CASSEGDRPHSNTEAFF. The chain recombines TRBV2 with TRBJ1-1; 8 positions match TRBD1. The CDR3 contains 17 residues. The V and J ends lost 3 bases and 1 base, in that order; junction bases with no gene match: 10. Per germline, CDR1 SNHLY and CDR2 FYNNEI.

This chain links TRBV28 with TRBJ1-2; possible D gene TRBD1, 6 bases. Germline V gene lookup returns CDR1 MDHEN and CDR2 SYDVKM. The CDR3 has 15 amino acids. Trimming pared 5 bases from V and 5 bases from J, leaving 18 bases between. The CDR3 sequence: CASSPNRDIWYGYTF. In DNA form, the CDR3 reads TGTGCCAGCAGTCCTAACAGGGATATTTGGTATGGCTACACCTTC.

DNA of the CDR3: TGTGCCACACACACGGACTATGCAAATGAGCAGTTCTTC. Translated: CATHTDYANEQFF. The chain has TRBV2 and TRBJ2-1; D may be TRBD2 (6 bases). Germline V lookup: CDR1 SNHLY, CDR2 FYNNEI. The CDR3 has 13 residues. V was shortened by 10 bases and J by 7 bases, with 17 bases between the two germline ends.

The V and J genes are TRBV5-1 and TRBJ1-4, with 7 bases aligning to TRBD1. There are 16 residues in the CDR3. Germline trimming cut 4 bases from V and 4 bases from J; bases unmatched to any gene: 10. Germline V gene sequence: CDR1 SGHRS, CDR2 YFSETQ. The CDR3 nucleotides are TGCGCCAGCAGCCCAGCGTGGGGACAGATTAATGAAAAACTGTTTTTT. Translating gives CASSPAWGQINEKLFF.